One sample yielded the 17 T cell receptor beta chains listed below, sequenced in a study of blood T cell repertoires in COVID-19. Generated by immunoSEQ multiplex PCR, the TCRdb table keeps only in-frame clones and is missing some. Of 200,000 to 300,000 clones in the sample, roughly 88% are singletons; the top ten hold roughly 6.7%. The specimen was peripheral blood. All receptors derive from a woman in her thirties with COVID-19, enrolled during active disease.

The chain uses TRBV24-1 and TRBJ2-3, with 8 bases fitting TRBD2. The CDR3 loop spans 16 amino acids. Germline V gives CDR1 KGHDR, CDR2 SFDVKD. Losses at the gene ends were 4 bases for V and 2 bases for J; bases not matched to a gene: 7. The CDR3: CATSDRAGASTDTQYF. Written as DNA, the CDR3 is TGTGCCACCAGTGACCGAGCGGGAGCGTCCACAGATACGCAGTATTTT.

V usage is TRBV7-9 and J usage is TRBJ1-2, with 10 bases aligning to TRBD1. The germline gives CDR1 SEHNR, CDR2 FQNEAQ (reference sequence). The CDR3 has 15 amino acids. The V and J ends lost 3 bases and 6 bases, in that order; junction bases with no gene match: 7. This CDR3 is CASSFVRQGADGYTF. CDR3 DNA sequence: TGTGCCAGCAGCTTTGTACGACAGGGGGCTGATGGCTACACCTTC.

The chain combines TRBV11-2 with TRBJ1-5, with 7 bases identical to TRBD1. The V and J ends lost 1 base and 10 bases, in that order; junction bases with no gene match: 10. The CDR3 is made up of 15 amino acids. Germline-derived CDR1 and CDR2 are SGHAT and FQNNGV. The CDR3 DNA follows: TGTGCCAGCAGCTTAGGCCCCCAGGGGGGAGAACCCCAGCATTTT. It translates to CASSLGPQGGEPQHF.

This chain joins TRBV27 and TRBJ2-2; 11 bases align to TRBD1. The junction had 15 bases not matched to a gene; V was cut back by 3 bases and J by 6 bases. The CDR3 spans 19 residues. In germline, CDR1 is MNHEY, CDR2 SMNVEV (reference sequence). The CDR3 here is CASSLTSWTGGAGPGELFF. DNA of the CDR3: TGTGCCAGCAGTTTGACCTCGTGGACAGGGGGCGCCGGACCCGGGGAGCTGTTTTTT.

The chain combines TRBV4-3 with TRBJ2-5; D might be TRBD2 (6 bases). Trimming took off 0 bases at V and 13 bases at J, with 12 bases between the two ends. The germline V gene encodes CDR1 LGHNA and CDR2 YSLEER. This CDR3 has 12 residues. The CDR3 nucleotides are TGCGCCAGCAGCCAAGAGGGGGGATTGGGGTACTTC. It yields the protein CASSQEGGLGYF.

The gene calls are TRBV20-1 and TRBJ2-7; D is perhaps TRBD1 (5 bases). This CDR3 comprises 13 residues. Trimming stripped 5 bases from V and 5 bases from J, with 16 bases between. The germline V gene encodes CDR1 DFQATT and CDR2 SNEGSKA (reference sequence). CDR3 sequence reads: CSAGANAGNEQYF. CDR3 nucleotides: TGCAGTGCTGGTGCCAATGCAGGGAACGAGCAGTACTTC.

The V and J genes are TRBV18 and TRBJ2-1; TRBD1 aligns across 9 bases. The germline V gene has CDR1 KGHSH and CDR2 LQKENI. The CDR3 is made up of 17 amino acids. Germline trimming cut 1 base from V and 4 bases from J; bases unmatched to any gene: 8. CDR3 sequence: CASSPRGGQGPYNEQFF. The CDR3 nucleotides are TGTGCCAGCTCACCACGGGGGGGACAGGGACCATACAATGAGCAGTTCTTC.

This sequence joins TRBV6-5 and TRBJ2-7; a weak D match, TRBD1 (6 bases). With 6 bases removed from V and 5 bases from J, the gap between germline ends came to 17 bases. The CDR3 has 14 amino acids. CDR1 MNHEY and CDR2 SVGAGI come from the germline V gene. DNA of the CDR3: TGTGCCAGCAGCCCCACAGGGAAAGCCAACGAGCAGTACGTC. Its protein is CASSPTGKANEQYV.

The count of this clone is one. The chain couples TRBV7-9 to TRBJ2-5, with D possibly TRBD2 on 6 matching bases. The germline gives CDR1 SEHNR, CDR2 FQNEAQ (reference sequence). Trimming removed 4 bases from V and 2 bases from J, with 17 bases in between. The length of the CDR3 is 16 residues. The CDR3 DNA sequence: TGTGCCAGCAGCTCCCCGGAAGGACTAATTCAAGAGACCCAGTACTTC. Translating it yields CASSSPEGLIQETQYF.

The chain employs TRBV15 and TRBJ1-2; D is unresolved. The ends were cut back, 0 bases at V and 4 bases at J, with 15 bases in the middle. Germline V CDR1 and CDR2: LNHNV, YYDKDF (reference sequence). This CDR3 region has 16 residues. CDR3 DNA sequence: TGTGCCACCAGCAGAGATCGGGGTGCCGATCTCTATGGCTACACCTTC. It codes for CATSRDRGADLYGYTF.

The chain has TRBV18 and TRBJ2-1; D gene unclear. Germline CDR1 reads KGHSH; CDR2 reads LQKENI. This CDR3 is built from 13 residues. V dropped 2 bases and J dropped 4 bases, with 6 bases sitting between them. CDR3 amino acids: CASSPGQYNEQFF. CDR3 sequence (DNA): TGTGCCAGCTCACCAGGGCAGTACAATGAGCAGTTCTTC.

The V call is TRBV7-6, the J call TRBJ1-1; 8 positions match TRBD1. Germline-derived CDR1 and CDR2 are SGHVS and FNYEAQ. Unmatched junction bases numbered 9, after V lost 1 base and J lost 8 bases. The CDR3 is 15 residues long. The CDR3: CASSLGAGGYPEAFF. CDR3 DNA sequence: TGTGCCAGCAGCTTAGGCGCAGGGGGCTATCCAGAAGCTTTCTTT.

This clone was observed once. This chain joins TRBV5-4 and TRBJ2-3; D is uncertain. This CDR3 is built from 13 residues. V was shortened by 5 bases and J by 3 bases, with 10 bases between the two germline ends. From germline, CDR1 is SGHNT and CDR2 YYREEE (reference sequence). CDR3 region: CASRHSTTDTQYF. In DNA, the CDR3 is TGTGCCAGCAGGCACAGCACTACAGATACGCAGTATTTT.

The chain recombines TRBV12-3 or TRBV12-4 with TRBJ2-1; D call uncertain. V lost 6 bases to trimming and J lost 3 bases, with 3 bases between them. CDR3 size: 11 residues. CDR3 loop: CASSFYNEQFF. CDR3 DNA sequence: TGTGCCAGCAGCTTCTACAATGAGCAGTTCTTC.

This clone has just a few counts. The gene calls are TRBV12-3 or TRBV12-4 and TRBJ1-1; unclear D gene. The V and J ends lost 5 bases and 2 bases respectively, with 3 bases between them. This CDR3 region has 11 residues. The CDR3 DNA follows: TGTGCCAGCAGTCCAAACACTGAAGCTTTCTTT. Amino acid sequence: CASSPNTEAFF.

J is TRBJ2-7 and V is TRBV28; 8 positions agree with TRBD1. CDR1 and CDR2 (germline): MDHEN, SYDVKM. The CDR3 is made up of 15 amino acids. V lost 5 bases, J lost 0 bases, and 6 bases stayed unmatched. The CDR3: CASSPPGQVSYEQYF. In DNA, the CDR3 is TGTGCCAGCAGTCCCCCGGGACAGGTCTCCTACGAGCAGTACTTC.

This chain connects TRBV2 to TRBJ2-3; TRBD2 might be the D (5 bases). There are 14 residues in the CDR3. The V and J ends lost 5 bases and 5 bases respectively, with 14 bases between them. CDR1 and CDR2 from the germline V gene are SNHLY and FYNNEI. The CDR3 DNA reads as TGTGCCAGCAGTTGGTCTAGCCGTATAGATACGCAGTATTTT. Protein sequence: CASSWSSRIDTQYF.